This TCR beta chain came from a study of monozygotic twins with inflammatory bowel disease. TCRdb reprocessed the 5' RACE reads and keeps a single row for each CDR3 protein, giving no DNA. This sample's table has 200,000 to 250,000 distinct CDR3 sequences. This CDR3 region has 15 residues. Germline V lookup: CDR1 MGHDK, CDR2 SYGVNS. Material for sequencing was blood. The V call is TRBV25-1, the J call TRBJ2-1; absent DNA, TCRdb's TRBD2 call cannot be checked. This receptor was taken from a human donor with ulcerative colitis or Crohn's disease, or a healthy co-twin of an affected twin (not recorded which). The CDR3 is CATAETSGSYNEQFF.